Each of the 17 T cell receptor beta chains below was sequenced from the same sample in a study of T cell responses to AZD1222 COVID-19 vaccine. Some clones are missing from TCRdb's copy, which holds only in-frame ones; the method was immunoSEQ multiplex PCR. The sample holds 150,000 or so clones; 80% to 90% are singletons and the top ten take about 5%. This specimen was peripheral blood, taken on day 0 of AZD1222 vaccination. The receptors were sampled from an adult in good health.

The chain employs TRBV5-6 and TRBJ2-7, with D perhaps matching TRBD1 or TRBD2 (5 bases each). Germline CDR1 and CDR2: SGHDT and YYEEEE. The V end lost 2 bases, the J end lost 6 bases, and 9 bases lay between the germline ends. CDR3 length: 12 residues. The CDR3 reads CASSFIGTEQYF. The CDR3 DNA is TGTGCCAGCAGCTTTATAGGGACCGAGCAGTACTTC.

This clone was seen more than once but under ten times. The chain uses TRBV11-3 and TRBJ1-1; D is perhaps TRBD1 (5 bases). This CDR3 is 14 amino acids long. Germline CDR1 is SGHNT and CDR2 is YENEEA. V dropped 5 bases and J dropped 4 bases, with 14 bases sitting between them. CDR3 sequence reads: CASSLPRAATEAFF. In DNA form, the CDR3 reads TGTGCCAGCAGCCTACCCAGGGCGGCCACTGAAGCTTTCTTT.

The chain carries TRBV4-1 and TRBJ1-2, with D unresolved. Germline V gene lookup returns CDR1 MGHRA and CDR2 YSYEKL. V was trimmed by 0 bases and J by 4 bases, leaving 15 bases between them. This CDR3 is built from 16 residues. CDR3 sequence (DNA): TGCGCCAGCAGCCAAGATCGAGGGAGGACCCCCTATGGCTACACCTTC. It encodes CASSQDRGRTPYGYTF.

The rearrangement joins TRBV10-3 to TRBJ1-2; 7 bases map to TRBD1. Per germline, CDR1 ENHRY and CDR2 SYGVKD. This CDR3 is built from 18 residues. Trimming cost V 4 bases and J 3 bases; bases outside gene matches: 17. The CDR3 nucleotides are TGTGCCATCAGTGCCACGGGAGGGAGACAGGGAATCGACTATGGCTACACCTTC. Its protein product is CAISATGGRQGIDYGYTF.

The chain has TRBV29-1 and TRBJ2-4; 7 bases agree with TRBD1. The CDR3 is made up of 13 amino acids. The V gene end was trimmed by 7 bases and the J gene end by 4 bases; junction bases not matched to a gene: 7. The germline CDR1 and CDR2 sequences are SQVTM and ANQGSEA. Here the CDR3 reads CSAADRTKNIQYF. CDR3 in DNA: TGCAGCGCCGCGGACAGGACGAAAAACATTCAGTACTTC.

V is TRBV4-3 and J is TRBJ1-4, with D uncertain. V gave up 0 bases and J gave up 8 bases, with 13 bases separating them. Germline-derived CDR1 and CDR2 are LGHNA and YSLEER. The CDR3 covers 15 residues. This CDR3 is CASSQDPGLEEKLFF. The DNA for the CDR3 is TGCGCCAGCAGCCAAGATCCAGGCCTCGAAGAAAAACTGTTTTTT.

The rearrangement joins TRBV10-2 to TRBJ2-3; 8 nucleotides match TRBD2. The germline gives CDR1 WSHSY, CDR2 SAAADI. V dropped 7 bases and J dropped 0; count of bases not matched to a gene: 6. The CDR3 is 15 residues long. The CDR3 here is CASTRLALSTDTQYF. CDR3 coding DNA: TGCGCCAGCACTCGACTAGCGCTTAGCACAGATACGCAGTATTTT.

This clone was seen a single time. The genes are TRBV6-5 and TRBJ1-5; D call uncertain. Germline lookup yields CDR1 MNHEY and CDR2 SVGAGI. Trimming shortened V by 8 bases and J by 3 bases, and 11 bases separated the two germline ends. CDR3 size: 13 residues. CDR3 residues: CASSRAHNQPQHF. The CDR3 DNA is TGTGCCAGCTCGCGGGCCCACAATCAGCCCCAGCATTTT.

CDR3 nucleotides: TGCAGCGTTGAGGTACAGGCCCGGGGCTACACCTTC. As protein: CSVEVQARGYTF. This sequence joins TRBV29-1 and TRBJ1-2, with TRBD1 as a possible D gene (5 bases). CDR3 length: 12 amino acids. With 3 bases removed from V and 8 bases from J, the gap between germline ends came to 13 bases. Looked up from germline, CDR1 is SQVTM and CDR2 is ANQGSEA.

V and J are TRBV9 and TRBJ2-7, with D uncertain. Trimming took 0 bases from V and 0 from J, leaving 13 bases between them. Germline V gene lookup returns CDR1 SGDLS and CDR2 YYNGEE. The CDR3 sequence is 16 residues long. The CDR3 DNA reads TGTGCCAGCAGCGTAGCTCCCGGAACCCGCTCCTACGAGCAGTACTTC. Encoded protein: CASSVAPGTRSYEQYF.

The chain combines TRBV3-1 (or the pseudogene TRBV3-2) with TRBJ1-5; the D is unclear. V lost 4 bases to trimming and J lost 8 bases, with 12 bases between them. Germline V CDR1 and CDR2: LGHDT, YNNKEL (reference sequence). This CDR3 is built from 13 residues. The CDR3 DNA follows: TGTGCCAGCAGCCGAGCTGGGAATGAGCCCCAGCATTTT. As protein: CASSRAGNEPQHF.

The rearrangement joins TRBV6-5 to TRBJ1-1; D call uncertain. The CDR3 has 11 amino acids. CDR1 is MNHEY, CDR2 SVGAGI, per germline. V gave up 2 bases and J gave up 8 bases, with 6 bases separating them. The CDR3 DNA reads TGTGCCAGCAGTTACCCCTCCGAAGCTTTCTTT. This codes for CASSYPSEAFF.

The chain couples TRBV7-2 to TRBJ1-6; D might be TRBD1 (5 bases). This CDR3 is built from 17 residues. The ends were cut back, 2 bases at V and 2 bases at J, with 13 bases in the middle. Germline CDR1 SGHTA, CDR2 FQGNSA. The CDR3 is CASSLLGGVPYNSPLHF. CDR3 DNA sequence: TGTGCCAGCAGCTTATTGGGGGGGGTCCCCTATAATTCACCCCTCCACTTT.

V is TRBV5-5 and J is TRBJ2-6, with D unclear. The CDR3 is made up of 16 amino acids. The germline gives CDR1 SGHKS, CDR2 YYEKEE (reference sequence). V dropped 4 bases and J dropped 2 bases, with 13 bases sitting between them. CDR3: CASSGTGFAGANVLTF. In DNA form, the CDR3 reads TGTGCCAGCAGCGGTACGGGTTTTGCTGGGGCCAACGTCCTGACTTTC.

The rearrangement joins TRBV7-6 to TRBJ1-1; D unclear. The CDR3 is made up of 13 amino acids. Trimming removed 5 bases at V and 1 base at J, with 8 bases between. Germline V gene data show CDR1 as SGHVS and CDR2 as FNYEAQ. The CDR3 bases are TGTGCCAGCAGCCGTACAGCGAACACTGAAGCTTTCTTT. Translating it yields CASSRTANTEAFF.

This clone was counted a single time. V and J are TRBV10-2 and TRBJ2-7; D unresolved. This CDR3 comprises 13 residues. CDR1 and CDR2 (germline): WSHSY, SAAADI. V was pared by 7 bases and J by 4 bases, with 14 bases between. The DNA for the CDR3 is TGCGCCAGCAAGTTACACTTAAATTACGAGCAGTACTTC. Translation: CASKLHLNYEQYF.

The genes are TRBV15 and TRBJ2-1; D possibly matches TRBD1 or TRBD2 (5 bases each). The V and J ends lost 3 bases and 10 bases respectively, with 16 bases between them. Germline V gene data show CDR1 as LNHNV and CDR2 as YYDKDF (reference sequence). CDR3 size: 14 residues. The CDR3 DNA is TGTGCCACCAGCAGGAAACGGGGCAGCTACGAGCAGTTCTTC. Residues: CATSRKRGSYEQFF.